Listed here are 8 T cell receptor beta chains from one sample, sequenced in a study of T cell responses to AZD1222 COVID-19 vaccine. TCRdb's table, derived via immunoSEQ multiplex PCR, lists solely in-frame clones and lacks some. The table includes around 100,000 clones, more than 90% detected once. Source: peripheral blood, taken on day 0 of AZD1222 vaccination. The receptor set was obtained from an adult in good health.

In nucleotides, the CDR3 is TGTGCCAGTTGGCGTAGCACTGAAGCTTTCTTT. This gives the protein CASWRSTEAFF. V gene TRBV6-5 combines with J gene TRBJ1-1; the D is unclear. Germline V CDR1 and CDR2: MNHEY, SVGAGI. The CDR3 totals 11 residues. Deletions cut 9 bases from V and 4 bases from J, with 9 bases between.

This clone was seen just once. This chain uses TRBV6-5 with TRBJ2-1; maybe TRBD2 (5 bases). V was cut by 8 bases and J by 0 bases, with 8 bases left in between. This CDR3 region has 13 residues. Germline loops: CDR1 MNHEY, CDR2 SVGAGI. The chain's CDR3 is CASAGSSYNEQFF. CDR3 sequence (DNA): TGTGCCAGCGCGGGCAGCTCCTACAATGAGCAGTTCTTC.

The V and J genes are TRBV7-8 and TRBJ1-2, with no clear D. The CDR3 length is 14 residues. Trimming stripped 1 base from V and 4 bases from J, with 10 bases between. Germline-derived CDR1 and CDR2 are SGHVS and FQNEAQ. CDR3 sequence (DNA): TGTGCCAGCAGCTTAGTGGCAGATCTCTATGGCTACACCTTC. Amino acid sequence: CASSLVADLYGYTF.

V gene TRBV9 combines with J gene TRBJ1-3; D gene ambiguous. The germline CDR1 and CDR2 sequences are SGDLS and YYNGEE. The CDR3 consists of 17 residues. V was shortened by 4 bases and J by 1 base, with 18 bases between the two germline ends. DNA for the CDR3: TGTGCCAGCAGCTTTCTGGACGGGAAAGCATCTGGAAACACCATATATTTT. Protein: CASSFLDGKASGNTIYF.

The chain is built from TRBV28 and TRBJ1-2, with 7 bases fitting TRBD1. The CDR3 sequence is 14 residues long. V lost 6 bases, J lost 7 bases, and 11 bases stayed unmatched. Germline CDR1 MDHEN, CDR2 SYDVKM. The CDR3 DNA follows: TGTGCCAGCAGCCTAGGGGCAGGGGGTGCTGGCTACACCTTC. Translating it yields CASSLGAGGAGYTF.

The chain combines TRBV4-3 with TRBJ1-1; D is uncertain. V lost 0 bases and J 4 bases, leaving 6 bases between the germline ends. The CDR3 length is 13 residues. From germline, CDR1 is LGHNA and CDR2 YSLEER. The CDR3 DNA reads TGCGCCAGCAGCCAAGACGCGGGCACTGAAGCTTTCTTT. It translates to CASSQDAGTEAFF.

The chain uses TRBV6-7 and TRBJ1-2, with D unresolved. TRBV6-7 is labeled an ORF, and its function is uncertain. The V and J ends lost 2 bases and 2 bases respectively, with 18 bases between them. The CDR3 sequence is 17 residues long. For the CDR3, the DNA is TGTGCCAGCAGTTACCGACCCTTGAAACCCGTAAACTATGGCTACACCTTC. Its protein is CASSYRPLKPVNYGYTF.

This clone was counted a single time. The J gene is TRBJ1-1, the V gene TRBV4-2; 9 bases match TRBD1. Germline lookup yields CDR1 LGHNA and CDR2 YNFKEQ. The CDR3 is 12 amino acids. With V trimmed by 4 bases and J by 8 bases, 2 bases remained unmatched. The CDR3 loop is CASSPGQGEAFF. As DNA, the CDR3 is TGTGCCAGCAGCCCCGGACAGGGGGAAGCTTTCTTT.